The 8 T cell receptor beta chains below all came from one sample that was sequenced in a study of blood T cell repertoires in COVID-19. Clones were read by immunoSEQ multiplex PCR, and TCRdb kept only the in-frame ones, dropping some. The sample lists roughly 220,000 clones, approximately 83% occurring once. Source material: PBMCs or T cells enriched from blood (not recorded which). These receptors were taken from a woman in her thirties or forties with acute COVID-19.

The chain joins TRBV30 to TRBJ2-3; D gene uncertain. This CDR3 is 11 amino acids long. CDR1 and CDR2 (germline): GTSNPN, SVGIG (reference sequence). Deletions cut 1 base from V and 5 bases from J, with 4 bases between. CDR3 in amino acids: CAWSARDTQYF. The CDR3 DNA reads as TGTGCCTGGAGTGCTCGAGATACGCAGTATTTT.

The V and J genes are TRBV3-1 (or the pseudogene TRBV3-2) and TRBJ2-6; no firm D call. The CDR3 is made up of 14 amino acids. The ends were cut back, 6 bases at V and 0 bases at J, with 6 bases in the middle. The germline gives CDR1 LGHDT, CDR2 YNNKEL (reference sequence). The CDR3 sequence is CASRSHSGANVLTF. Here the CDR3 DNA reads TGTGCCAGCAGGTCCCACTCTGGGGCCAACGTCCTGACTTTC.

The chain carries TRBV4-1 and TRBJ2-7, with D possibly matching TRBD1 (6 bases). Trimming took off 4 bases at V and 1 base at J, with 17 bases between the two ends. CDR3 length: 16 amino acids. Per the germline V gene, CDR1 is MGHRA and CDR2 is YSYEKL. The CDR3 protein is CASSPYLRDTSYEQYF. As DNA, the CDR3 is TGCGCCAGCAGCCCCTATCTCCGGGACACTTCCTACGAGCAGTACTTC.

The chain joins TRBV7-8 to TRBJ2-7, with D possibly matching TRBD1 (6 bases). Germline V gives CDR1 SGHVS, CDR2 FQNEAQ. The CDR3 has 14 residues. The V end lost 4 bases, the J end lost 7 bases, and 17 bases lay between the germline ends. CDR3 in amino acids: CASSSQGRGLEQYF. The CDR3 region has the DNA TGTGCCAGCAGCTCACAGGGACGGGGCTTAGAGCAGTACTTC. The full variable domain, its missing parts supplied by reference TRBV7-8 and TRBJ2-7, is GAGVSQSPRYKVAKRGQDVALRCDPISGHVSLFWYQQALGQGPEFLTYFQNEAQLDKSGLPSDRFFAERPEGSVSTLKIQRTQQEDSAVYLCASSSQGRGLEQYFGPGTRLTVT.

This clone was seen a handful of times. The V gene is TRBV27, the J gene TRBJ1-1; D might be TRBD1 (6 bases). There are 13 residues in the CDR3. Trimming removed 6 bases at V and 1 base at J, with 9 bases between. Per germline, CDR1 MNHEY and CDR2 SMNVEV (reference sequence). The CDR3: CASRPGANTEAFF. The CDR3 nucleotides are TGTGCCAGCAGGCCAGGGGCGAACACTGAAGCTTTCTTT.

The chain carries TRBV19 and TRBJ2-1; possible D gene TRBD1, 6 bases. Germline lookup yields CDR1 LNHDA and CDR2 SQIVND (reference sequence). This CDR3 spans 13 amino acids. Trimming left V 8 bases short and J 5 bases short, with 13 bases between. The CDR3 here is CASFDRTNNEQFF. The CDR3 coding sequence is TGTGCCAGTTTTGACAGGACAAACAATGAGCAGTTCTTC.

The chain is built from TRBV29-1 and TRBJ1-1; tentative D call: TRBD1 (5 bases). CDR3 size: 13 residues. In germline, CDR1 is SQVTM, CDR2 ANQGSEA. Between the trimmed V and J ends, which lost 3 bases and 7 bases, there was a span of 15 bases. The CDR3 spells CSVDGQAGGEAFF. Here the CDR3 DNA reads TGCAGCGTTGACGGGCAGGCCGGGGGTGAAGCTTTCTTT.

This clone was recorded a few times. The rearrangement joins TRBV5-3 to TRBJ2-2, with 7 bases matching TRBD2. TRBV5-3 is noted as an ORF with a role that remains uncertain. CDR3 length: 15 amino acids. Trimming took 2 bases from V and 6 from J; bases not matched to a gene: 7. CDR3 loop: CARSFRTSSAGELFF. In DNA form, the CDR3 reads TGTGCCAGAAGCTTCCGGACTAGTAGCGCCGGGGAGCTGTTTTTT.